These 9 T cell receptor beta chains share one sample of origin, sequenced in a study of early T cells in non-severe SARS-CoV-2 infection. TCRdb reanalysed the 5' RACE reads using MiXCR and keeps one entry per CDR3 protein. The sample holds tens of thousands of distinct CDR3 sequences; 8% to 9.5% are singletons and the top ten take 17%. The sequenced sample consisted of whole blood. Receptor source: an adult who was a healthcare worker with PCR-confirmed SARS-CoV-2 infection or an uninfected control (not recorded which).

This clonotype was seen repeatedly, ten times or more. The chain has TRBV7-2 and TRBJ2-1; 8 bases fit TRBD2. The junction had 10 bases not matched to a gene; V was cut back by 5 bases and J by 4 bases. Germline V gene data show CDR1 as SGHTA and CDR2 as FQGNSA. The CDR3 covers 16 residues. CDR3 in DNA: TGTGCCAGCAGCGCGGGGGGAGCGGTGCAATACAATGAGCAGTTCTTC. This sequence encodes CASSAGGAVQYNEQFF.

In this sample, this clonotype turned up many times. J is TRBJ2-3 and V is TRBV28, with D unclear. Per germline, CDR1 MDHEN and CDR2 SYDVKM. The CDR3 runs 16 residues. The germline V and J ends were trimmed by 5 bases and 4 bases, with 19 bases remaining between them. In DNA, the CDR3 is TGTGCCAGCAGTACCTTGATAATGGGGTGGGCAGATACGCAGTATTTT. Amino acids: CASSTLIMGWADTQYF.

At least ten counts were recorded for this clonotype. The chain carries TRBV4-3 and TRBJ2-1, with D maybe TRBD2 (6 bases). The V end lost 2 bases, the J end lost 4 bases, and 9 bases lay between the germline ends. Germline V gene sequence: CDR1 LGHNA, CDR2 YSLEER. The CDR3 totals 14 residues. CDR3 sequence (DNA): TGCGCCAGCAGCCAAACGACTAGTTACAATGAGCAGTTCTTC. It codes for CASSQTTSYNEQFF.

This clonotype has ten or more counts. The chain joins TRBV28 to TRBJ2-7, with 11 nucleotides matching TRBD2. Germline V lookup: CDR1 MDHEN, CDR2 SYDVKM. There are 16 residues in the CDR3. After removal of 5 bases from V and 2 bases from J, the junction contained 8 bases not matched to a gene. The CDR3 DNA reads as TGTGCCAGCAGTGAGCCTAGCGGGAGGCACCCCTACGAGCAGTACTTC. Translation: CASSEPSGRHPYEQYF. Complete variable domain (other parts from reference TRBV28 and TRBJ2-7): DVKVTQSSRYLVKRTGEKVFLECVQDMDHENMFWYRQDPGLGLRLIYFSYDVKMKEKGDIPEGYSVSREKKERFSLILESASTNQTSMYLCASSEPSGRHPYEQYFGPGTRLTVT.

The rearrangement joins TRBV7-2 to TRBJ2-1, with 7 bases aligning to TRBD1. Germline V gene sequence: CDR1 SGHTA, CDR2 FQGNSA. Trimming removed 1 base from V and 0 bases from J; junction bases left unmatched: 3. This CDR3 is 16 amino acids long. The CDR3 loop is CASSLEGASSYNEQFF. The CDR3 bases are TGTGCCAGCAGCTTAGAGGGGGCCAGCTCCTACAATGAGCAGTTCTTC.

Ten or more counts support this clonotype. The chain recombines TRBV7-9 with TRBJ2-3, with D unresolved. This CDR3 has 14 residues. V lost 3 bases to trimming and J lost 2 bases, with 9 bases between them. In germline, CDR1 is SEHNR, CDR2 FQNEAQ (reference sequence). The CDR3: CASSFEGLTDTQYF. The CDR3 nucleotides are TGTGCCAGCAGCTTTGAAGGCCTCACAGATACGCAGTATTTT.

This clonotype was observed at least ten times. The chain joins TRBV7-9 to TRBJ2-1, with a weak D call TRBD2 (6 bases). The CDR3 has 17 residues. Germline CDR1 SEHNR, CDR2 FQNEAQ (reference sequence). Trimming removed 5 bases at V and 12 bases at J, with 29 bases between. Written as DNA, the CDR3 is TGTGCCAGCAGCCCCTTCGTCACGGGAGAGGGATCTTTGGGGCAGTTCTTC. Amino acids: CASSPFVTGEGSLGQFF.

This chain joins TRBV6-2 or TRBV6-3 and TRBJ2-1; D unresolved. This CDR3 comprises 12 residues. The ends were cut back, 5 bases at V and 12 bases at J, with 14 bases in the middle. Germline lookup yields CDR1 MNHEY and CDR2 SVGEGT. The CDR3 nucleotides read TGTGCCAGCAGTGAGACCTCAGATAGGCAGTTCTTC. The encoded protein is CASSETSDRQFF.

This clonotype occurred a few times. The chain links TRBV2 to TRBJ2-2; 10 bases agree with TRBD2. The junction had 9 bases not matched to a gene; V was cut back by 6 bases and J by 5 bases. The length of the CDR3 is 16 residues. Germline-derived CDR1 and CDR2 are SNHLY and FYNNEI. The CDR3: CASRALAGADTGELFF. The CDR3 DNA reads TGTGCCAGCAGAGCGCTAGCGGGAGCGGATACCGGGGAGCTGTTTTTT. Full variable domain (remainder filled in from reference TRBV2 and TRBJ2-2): EPEVTQTPSHQVTQMGQEVILRCVPISNHLYFYWYRQILGQKVEFLVSFYNNEISEKSEIFDDQFSVERPDGSNFTLKIRSTKLEDSAMYFCASRALAGADTGELFFGEGSRLTVL.